A selection of T cell receptor beta chains follows, all from one sample in a study of graft-versus-host responses after intestinal transplantation. This table comes from immunoSEQ multiplex PCR, and its TCRdb copy is limited to in-frame clones, with some not included. Here the sample spans 99,000 or so clones, just under 95% being singletons. The antigens of these receptors remain unknown. Sequences were derived from unstimulated CD8+ T cells sorted from spleen or lymph node cells, sampled before transplant. All receptors derive from a human donor who was the organ donor for an intestinal transplant. CDR3s include the opening cysteine and the closing phenylalanine or tryptophan. The order of the fields is V gene, D gene, clone size, J gene, CDR3 protein, CDR3 DNA. A D gene is named only where the DNA matches it firmly. Only part of the rows carry a size: once, few, many, or a class if the clone is expanded.

TRBV5-1	TRBD1	-	TRBJ1-2	CASRSGQLSYGYTF	TGCGCCAGCAGATCGGGACAGCTCTCCTATGGCTACACCTTC
TRBV5-1	TRBD1	-	TRBJ2-7	CASSLVGQAYEQYF	TGCGCCAGCAGCTTGGTAGGACAGGCCTACGAGCAGTACTTC
TRBV6-5	-	once	TRBJ1-1	CASSYSFEVLRVVAFF	TGTGCCAGCAGTTACTCGTTTGAGGTTCTTCGGGTTGTAGCTTTCTTT
TRBV30	TRBD2	-	TRBJ2-1	CAWSPGYSGRVDEQFF	TGTGCCTGGAGTCCCGGGTACAGCGGGAGGGTGGATGAGCAGTTCTTC
TRBV13	-	-	TRBJ1-6	CASSLGEDSPLHF	TGTGCCAGCAGCTTAGGGGAGGATTCACCCCTCCACTTT
TRBV28	-	-	TRBJ1-6	CASSTNEYNSPLHF	TGTGCCAGCAGTACCAACGAGTATAATTCACCCCTCCACTTT
TRBV28	-	-	TRBJ2-1	CASSLLPEGGSYNEQFF	TGTGCCAGCAGTTTGCTCCCGGAAGGGGGCTCCTACAATGAGCAGTTCTTC
TRBV6-1	-	-	TRBJ2-5	CASSEADSLGAQETQYF	TGTGCCAGCAGTGAAGCGGACAGCTTGGGGGCCCAAGAGACCCAGTACTTC
TRBV7-8	-	-	TRBJ2-5	CASSFLRVFGQETQYF	TGTGCCAGCAGCTTCCTCAGGGTCTTCGGCCAAGAGACCCAGTACTTC
TRBV18	TRBD1	once	TRBJ2-5	CASSFPDRPQETQYF	TGTGCCAGCTCATTCCCGGACAGGCCCCAAGAGACCCAGTACTTC
TRBV10-2	-	-	TRBJ2-1	CASSGVGRSYNEQFF	TGCGCCAGCAGTGGGGTCGGCAGGTCCTACAATGAGCAGTTCTTC
TRBV2	TRBD2	-	TRBJ2-3	CASSEAGAGGSTDTQYF	TGTGCCAGCAGTGAAGCGGGGGCGGGAGGGAGCACAGATACGCAGTATTTT
TRBV7-9	-	-	TRBJ2-1	CASSFSPFYNEQFF	TGTGCCAGCAGCTTTTCCCCCTTTTACAATGAGCAGTTCTTC
TRBV18	-	-	TRBJ1-2	CASSLDPSRGGYTF	TGTGCCAGCTCACTGGACCCAAGTAGGGGCGGCTACACCTTC
TRBV28	TRBD1	-	TRBJ2-7	CASSSTGGPWGEQYF	TGTGCCAGCAGTTCGACAGGGGGGCCTTGGGGAGAGCAGTACTTC
TRBV4-1	-	-	TRBJ2-5	CASSHTGTTETQYF	TGCGCCAGCAGCCACACAGGGACAACAGAGACCCAGTACTTC
TRBV19	-	-	TRBJ2-2	CASKYPGRELFF	TGTGCCAGCAAGTATCCCGGGAGAGAGCTGTTTTTT
TRBV19	TRBD1	-	TRBJ2-3	CASSTPEGQEITDTQYF	TGTGCCAGTAGTACCCCGGAGGGACAGGAGATCACAGATACGCAGTATTTT
TRBV19	-	once	TRBJ2-5	CASSLSKRYRMETQYF	TGTGCCAGTAGTCTTTCTAAGCGGTACCGGATGGAGACCCAGTACTTC
TRBV27	TRBD2	-	TRBJ2-7	CASSLRAGVIYEQYF	TGTGCCAGCAGTTTAAGAGCGGGAGTAATATACGAGCAGTACTTC
TRBV5-4	TRBD2	-	TRBJ2-7	CASSYLAGNEQYF	TGTGCCAGCAGTTACCTAGCGGGGAACGAGCAGTACTTC
TRBV19	TRBD1	-	TRBJ1-1	CATRQGARGYMNTEAFF	TGTGCCACCCGACAGGGGGCCCGGGGATATATGAACACTGAAGCTTTCTTT
TRBV28	-	-	TRBJ2-3	CASSLYLFRTDTQYF	TGTGCCAGCAGTTTATATCTCTTCCGCACAGATACGCAGTATTTT
TRBV30	TRBD1	-	TRBJ1-6	CAWGGQGDSPLHF	TGTGCCTGGGGGGGACAGGGAGATTCACCCCTCCACTTT
TRBV5-1	-	-	TRBJ1-2	CASSLARFPVTPGLGRGYGYTF	TGCGCCAGCAGCTTGGCGCGCTTTCCGGTAACACCGGGCCTAGGGAGGGGCTATGGCTACACCTTC
TRBV7-2	-	-	TRBJ1-6	CASSLDGFSGLPLHF	TGTGCCAGCAGCTTAGACGGGTTTTCGGGTCTTCCCCTCCACTTT
TRBV19	-	-	TRBJ1-1	CASSILMNTEAFF	TGTGCCAGTAGTATCCTAATGAACACTGAAGCTTTCTTT
TRBV27	TRBD2	-	TRBJ2-3	CASSLLAGGPDTQYF	TGTGCCAGCAGTTTACTAGCGGGAGGGCCAGATACGCAGTATTTT
TRBV27	-	-	TRBJ2-2	CASRDTGTGELFF	TGTGCCAGCAGAGACACAGGGACCGGGGAGCTGTTTTTT
TRBV5-6	TRBD1	few	TRBJ1-2	CASSLGQGPGYTF	TGTGCCAGCAGCTTAGGACAGGGCCCTGGCTACACCTTC
TRBV18	-	-	TRBJ2-3	CASSPLYRVWSDTQYF	TGTGCCAGCTCACCCCTCTACAGGGTTTGGTCAGATACGCAGTATTTT
TRBV5-8	-	-	TRBJ2-5	CASSPSRGNLGETQYF	TGTGCCAGCAGCCCATCCAGGGGTAACCTTGGGGAGACCCAGTACTTC
TRBV2	-	-	TRBJ1-5	CASSEALASNQPQHF	TGTGCCAGCAGTGAAGCGCTGGCAAGTAATCAGCCCCAGCATTTT
TRBV7-6	TRBD2	-	TRBJ2-1	CASSRVAGVGNEQFF	TGTGCCAGCAGCCGAGTAGCGGGAGTCGGCAATGAGCAGTTCTTC
TRBV5-1	TRBD2	-	TRBJ2-7	CASSGTGTSGREFYF	TGCGCCAGCAGCGGCACCGGGACTAGCGGGAGGGAATTTTACTTC
TRBV9	-	-	TRBJ1-1	CASSPMGGDAFF	TGTGCCAGCAGCCCCATGGGAGGGGATGCTTTCTTT
TRBV4-2	TRBD2	-	TRBJ2-2	CASSHGGAGANTGELFF	TGTGCCAGCAGCCACGGTGGAGCGGGGGCCAACACCGGGGAGCTGTTTTTT
TRBV19	-	-	TRBJ2-1	CASSPSRLEQFF	TGTGCCAGCAGCCCTAGTCGTCTTGAGCAGTTCTTC
TRBV9	-	-	TRBJ2-1	CASSVTLGGNEQFF	TGTGCCAGCAGCGTTACCCTCGGGGGTAATGAGCAGTTCTTC
TRBV2	TRBD1	few	TRBJ2-3	CARQGASTDTQYF	TGTGCCAGACAGGGGGCCAGCACAGATACGCAGTATTTT
TRBV7-8	-	-	TRBJ2-2	CASSLEDSLNTGELFF	TGTGCCAGCAGCTTAGAGGACAGCCTGAACACCGGGGAGCTGTTTTTT
TRBV11-3	TRBD2	-	TRBJ2-7	CASSLVDSGGEEQYF	TGTGCCAGCAGCTTAGTTGATTCGGGGGGTGAAGAGCAGTACTTC
TRBV27	TRBD1	-	TRBJ2-7	CASSLHIDRDYEQYF	TGTGCCAGCAGTTTACATATCGACAGGGACTACGAGCAGTACTTC
TRBV13	-	once	TRBJ2-3	CASSLVRVADTQYF	TGTGCCAGCAGCTTAGTGAGGGTTGCAGATACGCAGTATTTT
TRBV28	-	-	TRBJ1-4	CASSTGLSNEETVKLFF	TGTGCCAGCAGTACAGGCTTATCTAATGAGGAAACTGTCAAACTGTTTTTT
TRBV27	-	-	TRBJ2-7	CASGYLLQGPPYEQYF	TGTGCCAGCGGCTACCTTTTACAGGGTCCTCCCTACGAGCAGTACTTC
TRBV27	TRBD1	-	TRBJ2-3	CASSPTQGVTDTQYF	TGTGCCAGCAGTCCCACACAGGGGGTCACAGATACGCAGTATTTT
TRBV5-1	TRBD1	-	TRBJ1-1	CASSSGTGATNTEAFF	TGCGCCAGCAGCTCAGGGACAGGGGCTACGAACACTGAAGCTTTCTTT
TRBV13	-	-	TRBJ1-2	CASSLRLLTPLYGYTF	TGTGCCAGCAGCCTACGCCTCCTTACCCCACTATATGGCTACACCTTC
TRBV19	-	-	TRBJ2-5	CASQGWNKEQYF	TGTGCCAGTCAGGGGTGGAATAAGGAGCAGTACTTC
TRBV10-3	TRBD2	-	TRBJ2-7	CAISESVLRGGTSGRGLEQYF	TGTGCCATCAGTGAGTCCGTTCTTAGGGGGGGGACTAGCGGGAGAGGGCTCGAGCAGTACTTC